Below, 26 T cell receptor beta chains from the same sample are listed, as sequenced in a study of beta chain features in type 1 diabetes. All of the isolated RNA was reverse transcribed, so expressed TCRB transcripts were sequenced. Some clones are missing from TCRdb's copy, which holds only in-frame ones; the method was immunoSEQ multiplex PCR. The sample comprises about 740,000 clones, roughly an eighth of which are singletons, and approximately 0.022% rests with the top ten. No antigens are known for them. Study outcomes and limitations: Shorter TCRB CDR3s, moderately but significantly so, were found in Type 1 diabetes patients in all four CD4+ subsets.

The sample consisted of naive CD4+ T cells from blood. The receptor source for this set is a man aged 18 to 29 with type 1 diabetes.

The CDR3 nucleotides read TGTGCCAGCAGTGGGGACAGGGGTACCCAGCCCCAGCATTTT. This encodes CASSGDRGTQPQHF. V gene TRBV2 combines with J gene TRBJ1-5; TRBD1 agrees at 10 bases. CDR1 is SNHLY, CDR2 FYNNEI, per germline. This CDR3 is 14 amino acids long. The V gene end was trimmed by 4 bases and the J gene end by 7 bases; junction bases not matched to a gene: 4.

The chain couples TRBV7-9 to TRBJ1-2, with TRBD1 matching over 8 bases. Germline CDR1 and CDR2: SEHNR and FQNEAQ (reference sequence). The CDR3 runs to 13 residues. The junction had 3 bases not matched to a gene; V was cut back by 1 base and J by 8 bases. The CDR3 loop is CASSLVPGGGYTF. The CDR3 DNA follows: TGTGCCAGCAGCTTAGTCCCAGGGGGCGGCTACACCTTC. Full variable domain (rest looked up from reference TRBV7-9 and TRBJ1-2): DTGVSQNPRHKITKRGQNVTFRCDPISEHNRLYWYRQTLGQGPEFLTYFQNEAQLEKSRLLSDRFSAERPKGSFSTLEIQRTEQGDSAMYLCASSLVPGGGYTFGSGTRLTVV.

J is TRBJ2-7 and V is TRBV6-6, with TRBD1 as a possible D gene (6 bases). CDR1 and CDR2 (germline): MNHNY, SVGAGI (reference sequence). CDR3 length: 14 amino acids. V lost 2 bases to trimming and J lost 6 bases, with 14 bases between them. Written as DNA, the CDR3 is TGTGCCAGCAGTTACGGGGGCCCCTGGGGCGAGCAGTACTTC. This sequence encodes CASSYGGPWGEQYF.

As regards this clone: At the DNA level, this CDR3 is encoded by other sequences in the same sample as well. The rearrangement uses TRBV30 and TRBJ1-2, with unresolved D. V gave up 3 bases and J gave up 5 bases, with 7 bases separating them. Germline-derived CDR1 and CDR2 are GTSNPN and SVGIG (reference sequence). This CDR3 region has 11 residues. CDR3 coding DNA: TGTGCCTGGAGCGGAGGTTATGGCTACACCTTC. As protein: CAWSGGYGYTF.

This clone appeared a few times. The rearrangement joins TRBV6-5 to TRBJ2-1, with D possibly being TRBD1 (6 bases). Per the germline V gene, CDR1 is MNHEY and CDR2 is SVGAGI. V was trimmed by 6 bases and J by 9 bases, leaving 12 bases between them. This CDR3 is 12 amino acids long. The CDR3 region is CASSHVGGEQFF. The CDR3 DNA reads TGTGCCAGCAGCCACGTAGGGGGTGAGCAGTTCTTC.

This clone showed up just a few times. CDR3 bases: TGTGCCAGCAGTGAAGCGAGACTAGCTAAGACCCAGTACTTC. Its translation is CASSEARLAKTQYF. V usage is TRBV6-1 and J usage is TRBJ2-5; TRBD2 agrees at 7 bases. The CDR3 sequence is 14 residues long. V was clipped by 0 bases and J by 6 bases; unmatched bases: 4. Germline V lookup: CDR1 MNHNS, CDR2 SASEGT.

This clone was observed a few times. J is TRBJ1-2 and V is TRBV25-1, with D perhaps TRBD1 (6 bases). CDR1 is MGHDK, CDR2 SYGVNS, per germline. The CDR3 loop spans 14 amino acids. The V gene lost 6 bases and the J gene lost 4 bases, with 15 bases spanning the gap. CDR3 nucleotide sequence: TGTGCCAGCAGCGAGACAGGTTTCCGCTATGGCTACACCTTC. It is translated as CASSETGFRYGYTF.

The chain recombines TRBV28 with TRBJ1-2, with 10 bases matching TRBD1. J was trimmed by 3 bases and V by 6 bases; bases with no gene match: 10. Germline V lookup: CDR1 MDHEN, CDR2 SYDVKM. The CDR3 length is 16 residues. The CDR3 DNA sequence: TGTGCCAGCAGCACACGGCGGACAGGGGGAGACTATGGCTACACCTTC. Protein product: CASSTRRTGGDYGYTF.

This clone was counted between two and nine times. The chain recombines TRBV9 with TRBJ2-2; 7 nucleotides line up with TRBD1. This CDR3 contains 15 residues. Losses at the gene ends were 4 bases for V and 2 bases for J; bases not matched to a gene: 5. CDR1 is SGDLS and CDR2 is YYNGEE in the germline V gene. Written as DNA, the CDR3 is TGTGCCAGCAGCCCTCGGGACAGTAACACCGGGGAGCTGTTTTTT. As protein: CASSPRDSNTGELFF.

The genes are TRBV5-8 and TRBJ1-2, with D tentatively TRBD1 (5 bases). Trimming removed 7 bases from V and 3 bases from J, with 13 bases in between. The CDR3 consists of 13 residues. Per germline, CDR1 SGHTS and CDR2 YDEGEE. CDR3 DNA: TGTGCCAGCCCCCCGGACAACTACTATGGCTACACCTTC. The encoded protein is CASPPDNYYGYTF.

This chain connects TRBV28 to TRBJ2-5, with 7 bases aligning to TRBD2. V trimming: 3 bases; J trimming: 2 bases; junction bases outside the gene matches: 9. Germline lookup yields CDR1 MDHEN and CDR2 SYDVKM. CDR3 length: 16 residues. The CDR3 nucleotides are TGTGCCAGCAGTTTTGTGGGGAGGGGAAAACAAGAGACCCAGTACTTC. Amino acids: CASSFVGRGKQETQYF.

The CDR3: CASPEATNEKLFF. The CDR3 coding sequence is TGTGCCAGCCCAGAAGCAACTAATGAAAAACTGTTTTTT. The V gene is TRBV7-9, the J gene TRBJ1-4; D is ambiguous. Per germline, CDR1 SEHNR and CDR2 FQNEAQ (reference sequence). With 8 bases removed from V and 0 bases from J, the gap between germline ends came to 7 bases. The CDR3 has 13 residues.

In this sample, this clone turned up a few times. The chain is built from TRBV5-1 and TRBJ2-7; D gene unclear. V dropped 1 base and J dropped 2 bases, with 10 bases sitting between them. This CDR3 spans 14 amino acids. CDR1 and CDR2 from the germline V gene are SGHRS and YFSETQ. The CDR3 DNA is TGCGCCAGCAGCTTGTCCAGCGAAGCCTACGAGCAGTACTTC. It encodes CASSLSSEAYEQYF.

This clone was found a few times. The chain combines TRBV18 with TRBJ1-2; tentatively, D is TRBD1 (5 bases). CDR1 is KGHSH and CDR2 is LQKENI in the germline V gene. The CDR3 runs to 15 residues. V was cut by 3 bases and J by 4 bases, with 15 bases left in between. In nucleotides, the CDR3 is TGTGCCAGCTCACCGACGGGACCCATGGGCTATGGCTACACCTTC. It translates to CASSPTGPMGYGYTF.

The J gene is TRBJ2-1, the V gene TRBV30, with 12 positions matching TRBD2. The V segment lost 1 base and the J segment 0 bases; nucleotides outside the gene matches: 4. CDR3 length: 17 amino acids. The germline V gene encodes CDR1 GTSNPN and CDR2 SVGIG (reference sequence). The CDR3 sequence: CAWSGTSGASSYNEQFF. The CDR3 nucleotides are TGTGCCTGGAGTGGGACTAGCGGGGCAAGCTCCTACAATGAGCAGTTCTTC.

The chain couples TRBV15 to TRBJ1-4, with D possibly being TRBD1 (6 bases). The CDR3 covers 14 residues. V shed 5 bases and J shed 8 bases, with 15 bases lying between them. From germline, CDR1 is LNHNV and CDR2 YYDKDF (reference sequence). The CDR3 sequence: CATSGNRVGEKLFF. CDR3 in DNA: TGTGCCACCAGCGGCAACAGGGTAGGGGAAAAACTGTTTTTT.

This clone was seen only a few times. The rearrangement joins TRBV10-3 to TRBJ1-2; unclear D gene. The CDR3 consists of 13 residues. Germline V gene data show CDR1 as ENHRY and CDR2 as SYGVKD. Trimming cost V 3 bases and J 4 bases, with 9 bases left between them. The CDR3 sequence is CAISDSGSYGYTF. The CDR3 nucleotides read TGTGCCATCAGTGATTCGGGGAGCTATGGCTACACCTTC.

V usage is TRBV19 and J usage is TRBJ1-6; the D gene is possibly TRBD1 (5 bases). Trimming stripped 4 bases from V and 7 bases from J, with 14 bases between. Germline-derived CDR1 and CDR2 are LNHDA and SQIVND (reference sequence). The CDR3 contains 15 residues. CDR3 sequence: CASSTGHWTNSPLHF. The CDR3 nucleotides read TGTGCCAGTAGTACTGGACATTGGACAAATTCACCCCTCCACTTT.

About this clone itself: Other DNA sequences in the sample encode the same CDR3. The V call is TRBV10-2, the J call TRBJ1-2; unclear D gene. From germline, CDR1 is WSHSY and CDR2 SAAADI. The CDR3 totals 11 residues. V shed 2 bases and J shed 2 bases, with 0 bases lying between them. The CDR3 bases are TGCGCCAGCAGTGAGAACTATGGCTACACCTTC. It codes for CASSENYGYTF.

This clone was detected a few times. As DNA, the CDR3 is TGCGGGGGACTCAACTACAATGAGCAGTTCTTC. This gives the protein CGGLNYNEQFF. The chain joins TRBV20-1 to TRBJ2-1; TRBD2 is a possible D gene (6 bases). Germline V lookup: CDR1 DFQATT, CDR2 SNEGSKA (reference sequence). This CDR3 contains 11 residues.

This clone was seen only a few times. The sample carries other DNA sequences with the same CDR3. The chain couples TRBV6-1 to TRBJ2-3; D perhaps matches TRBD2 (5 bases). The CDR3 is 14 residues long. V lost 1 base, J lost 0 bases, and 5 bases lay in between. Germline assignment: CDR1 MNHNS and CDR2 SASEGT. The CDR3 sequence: CASSEGGSTDTQYF. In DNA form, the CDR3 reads TGTGCCAGCAGTGAAGGCGGGAGCACAGATACGCAGTATTTT.

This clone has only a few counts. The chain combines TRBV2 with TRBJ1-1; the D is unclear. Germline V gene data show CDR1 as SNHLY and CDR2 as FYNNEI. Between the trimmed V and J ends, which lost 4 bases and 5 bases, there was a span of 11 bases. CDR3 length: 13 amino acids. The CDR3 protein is CASSVRVGTEAFF. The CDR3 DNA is TGTGCCAGCAGTGTAAGGGTGGGTACTGAAGCTTTCTTT.

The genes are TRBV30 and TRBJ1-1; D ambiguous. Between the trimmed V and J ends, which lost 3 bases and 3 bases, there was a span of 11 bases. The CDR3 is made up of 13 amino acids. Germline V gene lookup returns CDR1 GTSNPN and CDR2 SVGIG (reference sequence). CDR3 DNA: TGTGCCTGGAGGGCCGGGGAGGACACTGAAGCTTTCTTT. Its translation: CAWRAGEDTEAFF.

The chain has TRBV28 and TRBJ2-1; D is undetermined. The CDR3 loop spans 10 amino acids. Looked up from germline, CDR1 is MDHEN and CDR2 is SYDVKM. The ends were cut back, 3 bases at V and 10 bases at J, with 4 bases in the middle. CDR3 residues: CASSFTEQFF. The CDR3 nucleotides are TGTGCCAGCAGTTTCACCGAGCAGTTCTTC.

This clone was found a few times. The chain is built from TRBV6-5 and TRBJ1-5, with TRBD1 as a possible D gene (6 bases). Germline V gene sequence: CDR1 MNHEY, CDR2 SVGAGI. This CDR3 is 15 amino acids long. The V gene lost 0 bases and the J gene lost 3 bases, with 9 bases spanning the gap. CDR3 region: CASSYSTGNNQPQHF. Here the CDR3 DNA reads TGTGCCAGCAGTTACTCAACAGGGAACAATCAGCCCCAGCATTTT.

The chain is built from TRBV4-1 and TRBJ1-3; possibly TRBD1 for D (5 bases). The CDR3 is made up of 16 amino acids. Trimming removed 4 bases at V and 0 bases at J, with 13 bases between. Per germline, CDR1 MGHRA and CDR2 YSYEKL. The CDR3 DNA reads TGCGCCAGCAGCCGCCACGACAGTCCCTCTGGAAACACCATATATTTT. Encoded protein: CASSRHDSPSGNTIYF.